This T cell receptor (beta chain) was found in a study of human T cells and chemical hapten exposure. This clonotype has a handful of counts. TCRdb re-called the RACE reads through MiXCR, storing one row per CDR3 protein. The data contain about 300,000 distinct CDR3 sequences, 4.5% to 5.5% of them singletons. Germline CDR1 is LGHNA and CDR2 is YSLEER. After removal of 3 bases from V and 4 bases from J, the junction contained 11 bases not matched to a gene. This CDR3 is 17 amino acids long. Specified time point: pre-sensitization, week 0. Sample treatment: therapeutic diphenylcyclopropenone sensitization with weekly scalp DPC.

The J gene is TRBJ2-1, the V gene TRBV4-3, with 8 bases fitting TRBD1. The TCR sequence derives from a woman aged 18-29 years with alopecia areata. Some clones in this sample may be carry-over from other donors' samples. The sample consisted of whole blood, taken in connection with sensitization to the hapten diphenylcyclopropenone (DPC). CDR3 sequence reads: CASSQTYPGQEYNEQFF. In DNA, the CDR3 is TGCGCCAGCAGCCAGACCTACCCGGGACAGGAATACAATGAGCAGTTCTTC.